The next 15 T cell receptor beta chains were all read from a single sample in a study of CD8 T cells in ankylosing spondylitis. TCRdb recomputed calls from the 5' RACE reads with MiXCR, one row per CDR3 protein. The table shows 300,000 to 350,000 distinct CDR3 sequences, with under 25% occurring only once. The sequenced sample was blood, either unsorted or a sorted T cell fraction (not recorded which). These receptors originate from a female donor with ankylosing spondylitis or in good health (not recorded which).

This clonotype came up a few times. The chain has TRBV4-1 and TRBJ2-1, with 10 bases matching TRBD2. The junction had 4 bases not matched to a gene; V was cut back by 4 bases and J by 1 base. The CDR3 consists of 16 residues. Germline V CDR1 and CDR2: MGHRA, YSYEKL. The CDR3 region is CASSPGLAVSYNEQFF. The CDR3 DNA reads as TGCGCCAGCAGCCCCGGACTAGCGGTTTCCTACAATGAGCAGTTCTTC.

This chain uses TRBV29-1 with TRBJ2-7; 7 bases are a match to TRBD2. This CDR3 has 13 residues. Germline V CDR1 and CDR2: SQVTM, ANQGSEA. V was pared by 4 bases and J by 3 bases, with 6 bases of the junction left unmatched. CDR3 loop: CSVGLAEHYEQYF. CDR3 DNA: TGCAGCGTTGGGCTAGCGGAACACTACGAGCAGTACTTC.

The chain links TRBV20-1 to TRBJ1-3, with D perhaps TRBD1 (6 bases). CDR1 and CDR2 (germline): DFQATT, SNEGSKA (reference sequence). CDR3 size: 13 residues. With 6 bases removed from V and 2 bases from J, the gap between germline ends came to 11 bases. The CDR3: CSAHRAAGNTIYF. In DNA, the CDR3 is TGCAGTGCCCACAGGGCAGCTGGAAACACCATATATTTT.

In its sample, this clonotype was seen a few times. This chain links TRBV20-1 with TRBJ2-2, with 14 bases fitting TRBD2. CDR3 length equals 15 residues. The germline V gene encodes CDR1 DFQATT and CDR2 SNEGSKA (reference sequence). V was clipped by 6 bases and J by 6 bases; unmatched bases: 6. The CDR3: CSALTSGRAAGELFF. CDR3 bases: TGCAGTGCCCTGACTAGCGGGAGGGCCGCCGGGGAGCTGTTTTTT.

The CDR3 DNA follows: TGTGCCATCAAAGGACTAGCGGGAGAAGAGCAGTTCTTC. Translation gives CAIKGLAGEEQFF. The rearrangement links TRBV10-3 to TRBJ2-1; 13 nucleotides agree with TRBD2. The ends lost 7 bases at V and 10 bases at J; junction bases unmatched: 4. The CDR3 sequence is 13 residues long. The V gene's germline CDR1 is ENHRY and CDR2 SYGVKD.

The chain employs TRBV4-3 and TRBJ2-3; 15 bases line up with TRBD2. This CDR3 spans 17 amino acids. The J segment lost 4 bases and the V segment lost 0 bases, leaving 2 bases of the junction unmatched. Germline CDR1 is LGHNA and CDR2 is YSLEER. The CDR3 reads CASSQERTSGRADTQYF. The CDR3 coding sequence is TGCGCCAGCAGCCAAGAGAGGACTAGCGGGAGGGCAGATACGCAGTATTTT.

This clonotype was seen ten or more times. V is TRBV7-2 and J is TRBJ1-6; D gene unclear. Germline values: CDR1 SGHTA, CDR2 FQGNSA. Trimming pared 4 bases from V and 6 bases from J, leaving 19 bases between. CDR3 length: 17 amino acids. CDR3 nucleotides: TGTGCCAGCAGCTCCGGGGTGCCAGGCTCGCCTAATTCACCCCTCCACTTT. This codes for CASSSGVPGSPNSPLHF.

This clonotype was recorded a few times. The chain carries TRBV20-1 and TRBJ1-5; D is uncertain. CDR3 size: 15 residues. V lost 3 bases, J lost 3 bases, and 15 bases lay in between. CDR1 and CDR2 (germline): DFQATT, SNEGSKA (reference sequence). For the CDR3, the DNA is TGCAGTGCTAGCGGTCCGAGGGAGCCCAATCAGCCCCAGCATTTT. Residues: CSASGPREPNQPQHF.

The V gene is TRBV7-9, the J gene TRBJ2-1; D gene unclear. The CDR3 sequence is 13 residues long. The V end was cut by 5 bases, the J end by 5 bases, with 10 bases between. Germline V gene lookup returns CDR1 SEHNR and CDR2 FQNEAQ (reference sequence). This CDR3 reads CASSMDADNEQFF. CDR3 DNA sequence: TGTGCCAGCAGCATGGACGCGGACAATGAGCAGTTCTTC.

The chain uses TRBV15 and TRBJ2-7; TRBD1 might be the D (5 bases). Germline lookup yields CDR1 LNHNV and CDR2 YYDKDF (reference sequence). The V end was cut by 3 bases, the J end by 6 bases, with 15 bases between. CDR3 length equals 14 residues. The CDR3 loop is CATSSSGYQGEQYF. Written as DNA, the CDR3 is TGTGCCACCAGCAGTAGTGGGTACCAGGGCGAGCAGTACTTC.

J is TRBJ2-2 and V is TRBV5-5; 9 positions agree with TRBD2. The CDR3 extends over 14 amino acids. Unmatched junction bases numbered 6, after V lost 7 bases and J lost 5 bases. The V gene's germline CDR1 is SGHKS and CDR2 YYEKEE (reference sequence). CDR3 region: CASEAGGGTGELFF. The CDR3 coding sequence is TGTGCCAGCGAAGCGGGAGGAGGAACCGGGGAGCTGTTTTTT. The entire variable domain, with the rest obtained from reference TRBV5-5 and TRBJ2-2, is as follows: DAGVTQSPTHLIKTRGQQVTLRCSPISGHKSVSWYQQVLGQGPQFIFQYYEKEERGRGNFPDRFSARQFPNYSSELNVNALLLGDSALYLCASEAGGGTGELFFGEGSRLTVL.

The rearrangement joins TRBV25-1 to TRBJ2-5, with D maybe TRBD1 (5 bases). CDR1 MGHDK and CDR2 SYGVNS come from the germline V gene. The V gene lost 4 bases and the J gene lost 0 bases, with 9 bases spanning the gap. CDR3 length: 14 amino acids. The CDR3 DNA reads TGTGCCAGCAGTGCTTTAGGGGACCAAGAGACCCAGTACTTC. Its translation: CASSALGDQETQYF.

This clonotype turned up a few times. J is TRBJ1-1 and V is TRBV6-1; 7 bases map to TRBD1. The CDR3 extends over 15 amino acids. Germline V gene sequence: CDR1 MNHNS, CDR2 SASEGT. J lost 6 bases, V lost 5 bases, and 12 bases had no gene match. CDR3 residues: CASSQKQGRSAEAFF. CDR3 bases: TGTGCCAGCAGTCAAAAACAGGGGCGGAGCGCTGAAGCTTTCTTT.

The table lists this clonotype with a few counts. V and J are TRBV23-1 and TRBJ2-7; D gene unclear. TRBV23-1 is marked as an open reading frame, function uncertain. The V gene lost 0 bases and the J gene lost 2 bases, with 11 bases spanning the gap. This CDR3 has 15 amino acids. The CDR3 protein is CASSQSGSVTYEQYF. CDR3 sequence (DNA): TGCGCCAGCAGTCAATCCGGGTCGGTGACCTACGAGCAGTACTTC.

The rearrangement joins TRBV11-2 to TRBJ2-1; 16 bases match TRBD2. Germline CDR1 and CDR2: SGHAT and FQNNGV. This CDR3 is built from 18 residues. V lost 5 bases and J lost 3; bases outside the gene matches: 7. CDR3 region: CASSPGTSGRVNYNEQFF. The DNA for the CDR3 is TGTGCCAGCAGCCCCGGGACTAGCGGGAGGGTGAACTACAATGAGCAGTTCTTC.